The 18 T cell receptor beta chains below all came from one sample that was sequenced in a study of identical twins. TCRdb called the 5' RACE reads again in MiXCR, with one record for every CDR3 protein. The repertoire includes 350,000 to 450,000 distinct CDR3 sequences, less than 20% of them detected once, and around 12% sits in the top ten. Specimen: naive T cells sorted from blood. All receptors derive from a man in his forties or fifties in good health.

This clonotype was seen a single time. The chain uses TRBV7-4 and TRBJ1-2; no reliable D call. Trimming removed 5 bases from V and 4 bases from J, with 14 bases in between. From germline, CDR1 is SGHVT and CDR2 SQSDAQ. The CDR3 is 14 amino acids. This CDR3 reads CASSRVEDGYGYTF. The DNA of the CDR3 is TGTGCCAGCAGCCGAGTAGAGGACGGCTATGGCTACACCTTC.

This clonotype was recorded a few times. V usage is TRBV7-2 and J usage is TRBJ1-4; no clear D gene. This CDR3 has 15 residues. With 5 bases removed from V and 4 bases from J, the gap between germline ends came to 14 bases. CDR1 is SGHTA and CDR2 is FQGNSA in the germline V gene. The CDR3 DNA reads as TGTGCCAGCAGCCTCTCTCCCGGCGTTAATGAAAAACTGTTTTTT. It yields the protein CASSLSPGVNEKLFF.

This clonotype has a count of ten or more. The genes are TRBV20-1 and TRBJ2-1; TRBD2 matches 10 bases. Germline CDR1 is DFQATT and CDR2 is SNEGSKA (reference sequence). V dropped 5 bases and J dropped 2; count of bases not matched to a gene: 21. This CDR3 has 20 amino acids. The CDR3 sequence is CSAYPRTSGIGVSTYNEQFF. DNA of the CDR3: TGCAGTGCTTATCCCCGTACTAGCGGGATTGGGGTTAGTACCTACAATGAGCAGTTCTTC.

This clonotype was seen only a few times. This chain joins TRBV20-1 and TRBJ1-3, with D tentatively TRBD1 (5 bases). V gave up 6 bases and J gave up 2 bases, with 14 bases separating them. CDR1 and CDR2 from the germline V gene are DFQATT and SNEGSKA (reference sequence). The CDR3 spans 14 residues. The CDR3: CSAGVGDAGNTIYF. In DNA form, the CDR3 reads TGCAGTGCAGGGGTTGGGGACGCTGGAAACACCATATATTTT.

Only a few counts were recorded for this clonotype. This chain's CDR3 is CSADRGFNLANSPLHF. The CDR3 region has the DNA TGCAGTGCCGACAGGGGGTTTAACCTAGCTAATTCACCCCTCCACTTT. This sequence joins TRBV20-1 and TRBJ1-6; 9 nucleotides agree with TRBD1. The CDR3 spans 16 residues. With 6 bases clipped from V and 6 bases from J, the junction kept 12 bases outside the gene matches. Germline V gene lookup returns CDR1 DFQATT and CDR2 SNEGSKA (reference sequence).

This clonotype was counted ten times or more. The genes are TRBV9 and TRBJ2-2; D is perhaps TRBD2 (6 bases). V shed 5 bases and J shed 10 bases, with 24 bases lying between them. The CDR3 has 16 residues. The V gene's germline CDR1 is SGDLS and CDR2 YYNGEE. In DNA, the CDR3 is TGTGCCAGCAGGGGACTGGCAGCCGGCAACTTCGAGGAGCTGTTTTTT. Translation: CASRGLAAGNFEELFF. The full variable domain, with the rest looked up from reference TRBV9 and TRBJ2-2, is DSGVTQTPKHLITATGQRVTLRCSPRSGDLSVYWYQQSLDQGLQFLIQYYNGEERAKGNILERFSAQQFPDLHSELNLSSLELGDSALYFCASRGLAAGNFEELFFGEGSRLTVL.

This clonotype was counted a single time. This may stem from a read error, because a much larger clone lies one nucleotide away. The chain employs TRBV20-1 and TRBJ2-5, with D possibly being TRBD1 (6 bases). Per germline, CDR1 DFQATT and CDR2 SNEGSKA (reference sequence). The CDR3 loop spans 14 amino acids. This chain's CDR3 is CSARAMQGWETQNF. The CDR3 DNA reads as TGCAGTGCTAGAGCGATGCAGGGGTGGGAGACCCAGAACTTC.

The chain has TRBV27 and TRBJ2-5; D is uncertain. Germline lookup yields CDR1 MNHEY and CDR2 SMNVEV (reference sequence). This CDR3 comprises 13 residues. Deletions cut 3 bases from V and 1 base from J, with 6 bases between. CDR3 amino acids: CASSFPPQETQYF. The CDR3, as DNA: TGTGCCAGCAGTTTTCCTCCCCAAGAGACCCAGTACTTC.

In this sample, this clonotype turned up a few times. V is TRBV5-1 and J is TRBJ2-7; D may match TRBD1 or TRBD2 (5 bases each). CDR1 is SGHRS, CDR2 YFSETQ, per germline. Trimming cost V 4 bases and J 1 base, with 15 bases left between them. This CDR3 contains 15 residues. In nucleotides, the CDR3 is TGCGCCAGCAGCCTGGAAGGGACGGTATCCTACGAGCAGTACTTC. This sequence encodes CASSLEGTVSYEQYF.

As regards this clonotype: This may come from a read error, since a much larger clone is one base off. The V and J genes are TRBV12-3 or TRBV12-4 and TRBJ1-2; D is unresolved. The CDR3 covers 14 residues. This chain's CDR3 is CASSVRSEDYGYSF. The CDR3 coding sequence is TGTGCCAGCAGTGTGAGGTCGGAGGACTATGGCTACAGCTTC.

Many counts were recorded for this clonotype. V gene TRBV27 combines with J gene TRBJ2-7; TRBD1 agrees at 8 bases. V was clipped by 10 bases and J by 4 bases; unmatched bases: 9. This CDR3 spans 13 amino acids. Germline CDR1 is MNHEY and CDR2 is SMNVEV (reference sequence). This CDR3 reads CATRAGGRYEQYF. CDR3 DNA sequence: TGTGCCACCCGGGCAGGGGGCAGGTACGAGCAGTACTTC.

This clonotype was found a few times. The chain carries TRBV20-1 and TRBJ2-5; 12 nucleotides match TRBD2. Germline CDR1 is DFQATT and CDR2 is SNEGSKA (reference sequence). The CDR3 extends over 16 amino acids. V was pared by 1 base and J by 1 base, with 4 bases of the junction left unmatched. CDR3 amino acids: CSARGLAGATQETQYF. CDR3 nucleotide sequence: TGCAGTGCTAGAGGACTAGCGGGGGCTACCCAAGAGACCCAGTACTTC.

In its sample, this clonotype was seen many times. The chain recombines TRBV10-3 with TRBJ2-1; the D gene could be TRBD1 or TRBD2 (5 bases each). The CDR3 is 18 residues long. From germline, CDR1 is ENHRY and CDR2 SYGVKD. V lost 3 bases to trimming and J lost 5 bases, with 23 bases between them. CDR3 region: CAISDVGQRGVSNNEQFF. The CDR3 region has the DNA TGTGCCATCAGTGATGTGGGCCAGCGAGGGGTTTCGAACAATGAGCAGTTCTTC.

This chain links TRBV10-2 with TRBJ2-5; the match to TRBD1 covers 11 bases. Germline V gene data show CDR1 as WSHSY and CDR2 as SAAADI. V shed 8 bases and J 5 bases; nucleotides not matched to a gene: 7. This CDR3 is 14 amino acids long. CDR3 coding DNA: TGCGCCAGCCGGACAGGGGGCTTCGGGGAGACCCAGTACTTC. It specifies CASRTGGFGETQYF.

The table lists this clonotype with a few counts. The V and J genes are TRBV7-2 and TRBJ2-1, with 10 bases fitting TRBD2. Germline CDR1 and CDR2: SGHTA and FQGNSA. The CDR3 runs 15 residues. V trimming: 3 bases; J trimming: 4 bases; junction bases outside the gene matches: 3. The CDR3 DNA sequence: TGTGCCAGCAGCTTCGTAGCGGGAGGATACAATGAGCAGTTCTTC. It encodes CASSFVAGGYNEQFF.

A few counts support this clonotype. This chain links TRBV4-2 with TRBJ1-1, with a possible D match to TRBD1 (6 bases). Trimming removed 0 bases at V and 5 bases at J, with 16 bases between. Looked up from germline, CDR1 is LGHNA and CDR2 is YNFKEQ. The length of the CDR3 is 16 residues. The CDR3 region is CASSQEGATRWTEAFF. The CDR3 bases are TGTGCCAGCAGCCAAGAGGGGGCCACCCGGTGGACTGAAGCTTTCTTT.

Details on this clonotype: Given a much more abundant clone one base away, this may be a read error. Here the CDR3 reads CASGTLETQNF. CDR3 nucleotide sequence: TGTGCCAGCGGCACTCTGGAGACCCAGAACTTC. The chain has TRBV6-2 or TRBV6-3 and TRBJ2-5; D gene unclear. The CDR3 is made up of 11 amino acids. Looked up from germline, CDR1 is MNHEY and CDR2 is SVGEGT.

CDR3 in amino acids: CASSQQVQVITDTQYF. The CDR3 coding sequence is TGCGCCAGCAGCCAACAGGTGCAGGTGATCACAGATACGCAGTATTTT. V is TRBV10-2 and J is TRBJ2-3; TRBD1 is a possible D gene (5 bases). Germline CDR1 and CDR2: WSHSY and SAAADI. The CDR3 runs 16 residues. Trimming cost V 6 bases and J 2 bases, with 18 bases left between them.